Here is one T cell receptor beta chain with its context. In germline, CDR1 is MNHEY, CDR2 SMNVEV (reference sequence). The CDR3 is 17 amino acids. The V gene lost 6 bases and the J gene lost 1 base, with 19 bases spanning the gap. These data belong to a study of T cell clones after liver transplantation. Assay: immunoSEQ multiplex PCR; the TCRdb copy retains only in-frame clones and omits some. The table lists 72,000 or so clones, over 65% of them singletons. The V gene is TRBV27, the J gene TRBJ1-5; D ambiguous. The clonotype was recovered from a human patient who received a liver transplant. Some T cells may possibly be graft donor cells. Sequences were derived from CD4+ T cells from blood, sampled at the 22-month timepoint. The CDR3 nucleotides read TGTGCCAGCAGACCCTCGGAGGTGTGGGGAAGCAATCAGCCCCAGCATTTT. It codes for CASRPSEVWGSNQPQHF.